The 15 T cell receptor beta chains reported below all come from one sample, sequenced in a study of identical twins. TCRdb recomputed calls from the 5' RACE reads with MiXCR, one row per CDR3 protein. The sample consists of under 300,000 distinct CDR3 sequences, roughly 13% of them appearing once. These same records also appear under a second study, on yellow fever vaccine responses in identical twins.

The material sequenced was memory (CD45RO+) T cells sorted from blood. These receptors all come from a woman aged 18-35 years in good health.

The chain recombines TRBV7-2 with TRBJ2-1; possibly TRBD1 or TRBD2 for D (5 bases each). V was clipped by 1 base and J by 5 bases, with 12 bases between them. The CDR3 loop spans 15 amino acids. Germline V gene data show CDR1 as SGHTA and CDR2 as FQGNSA. The DNA of the CDR3 is TGTGCCAGCAGCTTAGTGTCCGGGGCCGACAATGAGCAGTTCTTC. Encoded protein: CASSLVSGADNEQFF.

This clonotype was picked up a small number of times. Germline is not matched at one junction end, which may reflect a read error. The chain carries TRBV3-1 and TRBJ1-1; 10 bases are a match to TRBD1. Germline-derived CDR1 and CDR2 are LGHDT and YNNKEL (reference sequence). CDR3 length: 13 residues. DNA for the CDR3: TGTGCCAGCAGACTAAGTCCCGGGACAGGGGTTGACTTT. It encodes CASRLSPGTGVDF.

This clonotype was detected only a few times. V usage is TRBV29-1 and J usage is TRBJ1-2, with D possibly being TRBD1 (5 bases). The germline V gene encodes CDR1 SQVTM and CDR2 ANQGSEA. This CDR3 spans 13 amino acids. V lost 4 bases and J lost 3, with 12 bases in between. CDR3 DNA sequence: TGCAGCGTTGCCCTCCGGGGGGACTATGGCTACACCTTC. Its translation: CSVALRGDYGYTF.

The chain links TRBV6-1 to TRBJ2-7, with TRBD1 identical over 12 bases. Germline assignment: CDR1 MNHNS and CDR2 SASEGT. With V trimmed by 6 bases and J by 5 bases, 5 bases remained unmatched. The CDR3 is made up of 14 amino acids. CDR3 loop: CASRTGQGADEQYF. As DNA, the CDR3 is TGTGCCAGCAGGACGGGACAGGGGGCCGACGAGCAGTACTTC.

This chain connects TRBV20-1 to TRBJ2-1; 9 nucleotides align to TRBD2. The J segment lost 11 bases and the V segment lost 3 bases, leaving 14 bases of the junction unmatched. Germline V gives CDR1 DFQATT, CDR2 SNEGSKA (reference sequence). This CDR3 is 15 amino acids long. The DNA of the CDR3 is TGCAGTGCTAGCGGGCTAGCGGGGTCCCGGGGGAAGCAGTTCTTC. It codes for CSASGLAGSRGKQFF.

This clonotype was counted ten times or more. The rearrangement uses TRBV10-3 and TRBJ2-7; TRBD1 matches 10 bases. The junction had 4 bases not matched to a gene; V was cut back by 8 bases and J by 3 bases. The CDR3 extends over 13 amino acids. Germline loops: CDR1 ENHRY, CDR2 SYGVKD. In nucleotides, the CDR3 is TGTGCCATCGAGCGGGACAGGGGCTACGAGCAGTACTTC. Amino acids: CAIERDRGYEQYF.

CDR3 DNA sequence: TGCGCCAGCAGCCTCGGACAGGGGATGCTAGAGACCCAGTACTTC. This sequence encodes CASSLGQGMLETQYF. The chain couples TRBV5-1 to TRBJ2-5; 9 bases map to TRBD1. Germline V gene data show CDR1 as SGHRS and CDR2 as YFSETQ. After removal of 4 bases from V and 4 bases from J, the junction contained 8 bases not matched to a gene. This CDR3 region has 15 residues.

This clonotype was found a few times. The rearrangement links TRBV5-1 to TRBJ1-6; the D is unclear. The CDR3 loop spans 15 amino acids. Germline values: CDR1 SGHRS, CDR2 YFSETQ. The V end was cut by 2 bases, the J end by 3 bases, with 9 bases between. The CDR3 region has the DNA TGCGCCAGCAGCTTAGGCGGGGACTATAATTCACCCCTCCACTTT. Encoded protein: CASSLGGDYNSPLHF.

This clonotype occurred a few times. The chain links TRBV29-1 to TRBJ2-7, with 8 bases lining up with TRBD1. The CDR3 consists of 14 residues. Germline trimming cut 2 bases from V and 5 bases from J; bases unmatched to any gene: 8. Germline CDR1 SQVTM, CDR2 ANQGSEA. CDR3 loop: CSVEPGTGYDEQYF. CDR3 nucleotide sequence: TGCAGCGTTGAACCCGGGACAGGATATGACGAGCAGTACTTC.

This clonotype appeared a few times. The chain is built from TRBV4-2 and TRBJ2-2; TRBD2 agrees at 14 bases. Per germline, CDR1 LGHNA and CDR2 YNFKEQ. CDR3 length equals 20 residues. The V segment lost 2 bases and the J segment 3 bases; nucleotides outside the gene matches: 11. As DNA, the CDR3 is TGTGCCAGCAGCCAACTGCTTGGACTAGCGGGAGGCCCCGACACCGGGGAGCTGTTTTTT. Residues: CASSQLLGLAGGPDTGELFF.

The chain joins TRBV11-3 to TRBJ2-3, with D unresolved. This CDR3 region has 13 residues. V was pared by 5 bases and J by 3 bases, with 9 bases between. Germline CDR1 reads SGHNT; CDR2 reads YENEEA. The CDR3: CASSKRATDTQYF. In DNA, the CDR3 is TGTGCCAGCAGCAAACGCGCAACAGATACGCAGTATTTT.

V is TRBV2 and J is TRBJ2-7; perhaps TRBD1 as D (5 bases). V was trimmed by 7 bases and J by 3 bases, leaving 16 bases between them. Germline V lookup: CDR1 SNHLY, CDR2 FYNNEI. The CDR3 extends over 14 amino acids. CDR3: CASIPGLPLYEQYF. CDR3 in DNA: TGTGCCAGCATTCCAGGGCTTCCACTCTACGAGCAGTACTTC.

This clonotype was found a few times. The chain employs TRBV6-5 and TRBJ2-5, with 10 bases that match TRBD1. CDR1 is MNHEY, CDR2 SVGAGI, per germline. The CDR3 consists of 15 residues. With 4 bases clipped from V and 5 bases from J, the junction kept 7 bases outside the gene matches. CDR3 region: CASSSTTGGRETQYF. The CDR3 nucleotides read TGTGCCAGCAGTTCAACGACAGGGGGCCGGGAGACCCAGTACTTC.

The V call is TRBV11-3, the J call TRBJ2-2; no firm D call. Germline CDR1 is SGHNT and CDR2 is YENEEA. Between the trimmed V and J ends, which lost 0 bases and 6 bases, there was a span of 8 bases. The CDR3 runs to 14 residues. The CDR3 is CASSLDGEAGELFF. CDR3 bases: TGTGCCAGCAGCTTAGATGGGGAAGCCGGGGAGCTGTTTTTT.

This clonotype was observed many times. This chain joins TRBV6-2 or TRBV6-3 and TRBJ2-5, with 8 bases fitting TRBD2. CDR1 is MNHEY and CDR2 is SVGEGT in the germline V gene. With 4 bases clipped from V and 3 bases from J, the junction kept 7 bases outside the gene matches. The CDR3 length is 15 residues. The CDR3 region is CASSLLAENEETQYF. The CDR3 DNA reads as TGTGCCAGCAGTTTACTAGCGGAAAATGAAGAGACCCAGTACTTC.